This T cell receptor (beta chain) was profiled in a study of blood T cells in healthy people across ages. Study results and caveats: The study regarded diversity estimates from one million T cells as underestimates.

The draw of peripheral blood yielded roughly 10 milliliters from each donor. Regarding this clonotype: Its antigen is not known.

Alongside a J-beta primer mix, a sample-barcoded 5' primer served in a second PCR lasting about 7 to 11 cycles. TCRdb re-called the 5' RACE reads with MiXCR, one entry per CDR3 protein. The repertoire includes more than 550,000 distinct CDR3 sequences, about 24% of them detected once, and around 22% sits in the top ten. This CDR3 has 17 amino acids. Trimming took 6 bases from V and 3 from J; bases not matched to a gene: 7. The rearrangement joins TRBV12-3 or TRBV12-4 to TRBJ2-3; 15 positions agree with TRBD2. The sample comprised blood. The receptor was isolated from a man aged 70 or older in good health. CDR3 sequence: CASRVGLAGGMTDTQYF. The CDR3 DNA reads TGTGCCAGCAGAGTCGGACTAGCGGGAGGGATGACAGATACGCAGTATTTT.